This T cell receptor beta chain was obtained from a study of T cells expressing NK-cell markers. As for the study in general: Serological testing identified most of the eight sequenced donors as HCMV-seropositive and one as seronegative.

The CDR3 runs to 14 residues. CDR1 SQVTM and CDR2 ANQGSEA come from the germline V gene. From its re-call of the 5' RACE reads, TCRdb lists each CDR3 protein once, without DNA. This sample's table has about 380,000 distinct CDR3 sequences. Sequenced input: blood T cells: a sorted CD56 or NKG2C T cell subset, CD4+ or CD8+ T cells, or bulk PBMC T cells (not recorded which). The source is a man aged 18-75 years in good health. This rearrangement joins TRBV29-1 to TRBJ1-1. The CDR3 region is CSVAERWMNTEAFF.